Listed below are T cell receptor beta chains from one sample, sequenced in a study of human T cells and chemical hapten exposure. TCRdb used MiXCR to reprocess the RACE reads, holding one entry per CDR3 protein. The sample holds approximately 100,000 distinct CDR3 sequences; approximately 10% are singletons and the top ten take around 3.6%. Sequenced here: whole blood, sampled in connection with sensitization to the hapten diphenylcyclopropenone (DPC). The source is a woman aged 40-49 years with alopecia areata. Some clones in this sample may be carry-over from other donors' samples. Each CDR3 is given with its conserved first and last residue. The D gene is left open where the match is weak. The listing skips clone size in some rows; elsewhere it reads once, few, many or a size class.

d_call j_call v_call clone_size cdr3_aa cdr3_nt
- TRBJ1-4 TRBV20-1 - CSAVSGKLANEKLFF TGCAGTGCTGTTTCGGGGAAGCTGGCTAATGAAAAACTGTTTTTT
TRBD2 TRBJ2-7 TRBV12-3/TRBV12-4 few CASTFWGGEQYF TGTGCCAGCACTTTCTGGGGGGGCGAGCAGTACTTC
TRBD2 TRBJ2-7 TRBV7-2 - CASTSPPLAGGPYEQYF TGTGCCAGCACCTCCCCCCCCCTAGCGGGGGGGCCCTACGAGCAGTACTTC
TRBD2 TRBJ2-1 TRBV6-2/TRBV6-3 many CASSNGGGGGEQFF TGTGCCAGCAGTAATGGGGGGGGAGGCGGTGAGCAGTTCTTC
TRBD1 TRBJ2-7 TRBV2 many CASSPNSQGGEQYF TGTGCCAGCAGCCCCAACTCACAGGGGGGCGAGCAGTACTTC
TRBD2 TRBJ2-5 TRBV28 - CASRAASGQETQYF TGTGCCAGCAGGGCGGCTAGCGGCCAAGAGACCCAGTACTTC
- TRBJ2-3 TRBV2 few CASKEGTDTQYF TGTGCCAGCAAGGAGGGCACAGATACGCAGTATTTT
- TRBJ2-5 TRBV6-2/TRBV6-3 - CASSSVGRTQGTQYF TGTGCCAGCAGTTCCGTCGGGCGTACCCAGGGAACCCAGTACTTC
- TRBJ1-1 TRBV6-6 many CASSPQEVAEAFF TGTGCCAGCAGCCCACAGGAGGTGGCTGAAGCTTTCTTT
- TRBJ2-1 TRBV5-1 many CASGRLDPRGNEQFF TGCGCCAGCGGACGACTGGACCCCCGGGGCAATGAGCAGTTCTTC
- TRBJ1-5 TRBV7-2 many CASSFRRAGQPQHF TGTGCCAGCAGCTTTCGACGGGCGGGTCAGCCCCAGCATTTT
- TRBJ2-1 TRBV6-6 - CASCPGLYNEQFF TGTGCCAGCTGCCCGGGCTTATACAATGAGCAGTTCTTC
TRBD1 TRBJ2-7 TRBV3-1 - CASSLRDRGYEQYF TGTGCCAGCAGCCTCAGGGACAGGGGCTACGAGCAGTACTTC
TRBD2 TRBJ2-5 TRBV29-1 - CSVSGTSGTGETQYF TGCAGCGTCTCCGGGACTAGCGGGACCGGGGAGACCCAGTACTTC
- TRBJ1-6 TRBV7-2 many CASSSLRGGNSPLHF TGTGCCAGCAGCTCCCTCAGGGGAGGGAATTCACCCCTCCACTTT
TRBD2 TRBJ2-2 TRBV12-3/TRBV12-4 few CASSLAAGAGELFF TGTGCCAGCAGTTTAGCGGCGGGGGCCGGGGAGCTGTTTTTT
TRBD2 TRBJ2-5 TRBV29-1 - CSVEHQTSGSETQYF TGCAGCGTTGAACACCAAACTAGCGGGAGCGAGACCCAGTACTTC
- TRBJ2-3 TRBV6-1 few CASSEGSPLAPDTQYF TGTGCCAGCAGTGAGGGTAGCCCCCTCGCCCCAGATACGCAGTATTTT
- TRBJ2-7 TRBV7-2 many CASSLAAYEQYF TGTGCCAGCAGCTTAGCGGCGTACGAGCAGTACTTC
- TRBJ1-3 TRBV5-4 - CASSEGGQLGNTIYF TGTGCCAGCAGCGAAGGAGGACAGCTTGGAAACACCATATATTTT
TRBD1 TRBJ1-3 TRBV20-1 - CSARDRVFGNTIYF TGCAGTGCTAGGGACAGGGTGTTCGGAAACACCATATATTTT
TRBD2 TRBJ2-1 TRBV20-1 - CSALRGAGGPYNEQFF TGCAGTGCGCTACGTGGGGCGGGGGGACCCTACAATGAGCAGTTCTTC
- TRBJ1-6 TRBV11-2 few CASSLGPGAYNSPLHF TGTGCCAGCAGCTTAGGTCCAGGAGCGTATAATTCACCCCTCCACTTT
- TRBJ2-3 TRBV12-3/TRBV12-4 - CASSLSGTTDTQYF TGTGCCAGCAGCCTAAGTGGAACCACAGATACGCAGTATTTT
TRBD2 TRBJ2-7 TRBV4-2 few CASSQETPTSGGSYEQYF TGTGCCAGCAGCCAAGAAACACCGACTAGCGGTGGCTCCTACGAGCAGTACTTC
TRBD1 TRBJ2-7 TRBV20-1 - CSARDSKDRAYEQYF TGCAGTGCTAGAGATAGTAAGGACAGGGCCTACGAGCAGTACTTC
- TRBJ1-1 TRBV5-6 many CASSFPEGSMNTEAFF TGTGCCAGCAGCTTCCCGGAAGGATCAATGAACACTGAAGCTTTCTTT
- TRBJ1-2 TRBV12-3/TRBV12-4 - CASSFPGGYTF TGTGCCAGCAGTTTCCCCGGGGGCTACACCTTC
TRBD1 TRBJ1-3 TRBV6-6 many CASSAGTAGYSGNTIYF TGTGCCAGCAGCGCCGGGACAGCGGGCTACTCTGGAAACACCATATATTTT
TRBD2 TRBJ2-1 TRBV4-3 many CASRQTSGDYNEQFF TGCGCCAGCAGACAGACTAGCGGGGATTACAATGAGCAGTTCTTC
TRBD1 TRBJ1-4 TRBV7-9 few CASSTDRGFEKLFF TGTGCCAGCAGCACCGACAGGGGTTTCGAAAAACTGTTTTTT
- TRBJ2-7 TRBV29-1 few CSVEDRNTGYEQYF TGCAGCGTTGAAGATCGAAACACCGGGTACGAGCAGTACTTC
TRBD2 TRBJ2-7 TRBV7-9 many CASSPFLPGRTYEQYF TGTGCCAGCAGCCCCTTCCTTCCCGGGAGGACCTACGAGCAGTACTTC
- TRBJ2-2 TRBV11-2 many CASSLYSLNTGELFF TGTGCCAGCAGCCTCTACAGCCTGAACACCGGGGAGCTGTTTTTT
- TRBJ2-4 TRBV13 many CASSPYTGRSKNIQYF TGTGCCAGCAGCCCATATACGGGAAGATCCAAAAACATTCAGTACTTC
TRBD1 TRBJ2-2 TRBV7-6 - CASSFTGTGDDGELFF TGTGCCAGCAGCTTTACCGGGACAGGGGATGACGGGGAGCTGTTTTTT
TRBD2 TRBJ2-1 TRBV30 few CAWSSLAENEQFF TGTGCCTGGAGTTCCCTAGCGGAGAATGAGCAGTTCTTC
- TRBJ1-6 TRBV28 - CATVGPARSPLHF TGTGCCACCGTCGGACCAGCTCGGTCACCCCTCCACTTT
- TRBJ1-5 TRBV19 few CASSNPPWGSNQPQHF TGTGCCAGTAGCAACCCACCCTGGGGTAGCAATCAGCCCCAGCATTTT
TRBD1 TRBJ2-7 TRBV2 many CASSGDSPYEQYF TGTGCCAGCAGCGGGGACAGCCCCTACGAGCAGTACTTC
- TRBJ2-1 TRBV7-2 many CASSLSYRDEQFF TGTGCCAGCAGCTTATCTTACAGGGATGAGCAGTTCTTC
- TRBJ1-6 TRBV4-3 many CASSPIRDSPLHF TGCGCCAGCAGCCCTATCCGGGATTCACCCCTCCACTTT
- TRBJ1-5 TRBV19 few CASKYTSRGQPQHF TGTGCCAGCAAATATACATCTCGGGGGCAGCCCCAGCATTTT
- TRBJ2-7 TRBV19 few CASRDRGGVDYEQYF TGTGCCAGTAGGGATAGGGGGGGCGTAGACTACGAGCAGTACTTC
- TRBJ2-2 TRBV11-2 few CASSLTNTGELFF TGTGCCAGCAGCCTCACGAACACCGGGGAGCTGTTTTTT
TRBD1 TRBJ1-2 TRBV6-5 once CASSYEITGGGNYGYTF TGTGCCAGCAGTTACGAGATCACAGGGGGAGGGAACTATGGCTACACCTTC
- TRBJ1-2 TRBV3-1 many CASSQQGTHGYTF TGTGCCAGCAGCCAACAGGGGACCCATGGCTACACCTTC
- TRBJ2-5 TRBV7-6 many CASSLSHSQETQYF TGTGCCAGCAGCTTAAGTCACTCCCAAGAGACCCAGTACTTC
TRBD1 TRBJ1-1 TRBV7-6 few CASSTRQGAEAFF TGTGCCAGCAGCACGAGACAGGGTGCTGAAGCTTTCTTT
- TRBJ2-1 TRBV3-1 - CASRRGALRQFF TGTGCCAGCAGACGAGGGGCCCTTCGGCAGTTCTTC
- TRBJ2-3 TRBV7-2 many CASSLGERAKYF TGTGCCAGCAGCTTAGGTGAGAGGGCCAAGTATTTT